Following are 17 T cell receptor beta chains from one sample sequenced in a study of cytomegalovirus exposure and HLA in healthy donors. PCR primers comprised 60 Vbeta and 13 Jbeta primers. This table comes from immunoSEQ multiplex PCR, and its TCRdb copy is limited to in-frame clones, with some not included. The sample carries fewer than 180,000 clones, about four fifths recorded once. Sequenced sample: PBMCs. Receptors were obtained from a man aged 50-59 years in good health and CMV-seropositive.

In this sample, this clone turned up once. The chain combines TRBV5-1 with TRBJ2-5; 13 nucleotides match TRBD2. The CDR3 runs to 17 residues. V shed 1 base, J shed 4 bases, and the junction held 7 bases outside the gene matches. CDR1 SGHRS and CDR2 YFSETQ come from the germline V gene. The CDR3 spells CASSLTTSGRAGETQYF. The CDR3 DNA reads as TGCGCCAGCAGCTTGACAACTAGCGGGAGGGCAGGAGAGACCCAGTACTTC.

For this clone: Other DNA sequences of this sample code for an identical CDR3. The chain has TRBV5-1 and TRBJ1-6; TRBD1 aligns across 11 bases. V was clipped by 4 bases and J by 6 bases; unmatched bases: 0. Per the germline V gene, CDR1 is SGHRS and CDR2 is YFSETQ. The CDR3 contains 14 residues. CDR3 protein: CASSGTGGNSPLHF. The DNA for the CDR3 is TGCGCCAGCAGCGGGACAGGGGGTAATTCACCCCTCCACTTT.

The chain is built from TRBV11-2 and TRBJ2-5, with D possibly matching TRBD1 (6 bases). This CDR3 has 15 residues. CDR1 is SGHAT, CDR2 FQNNGV, per germline. V was cut by 1 base and J by 4 bases, with 13 bases left in between. The CDR3 loop reads CASSLVSRGAETQYF. The CDR3 region has the DNA TGTGCCAGCAGCTTAGTTTCCAGGGGTGCAGAGACCCAGTACTTC.

The chain is built from TRBV9 and TRBJ1-6, with 7 bases aligning to TRBD1. This CDR3 comprises 14 residues. The V segment lost 4 bases and the J segment 7 bases; nucleotides outside the gene matches: 5. Germline V lookup: CDR1 SGDLS, CDR2 YYNGEE. CDR3 DNA: TGTGCCAGCAGCCCCCCGGGACAGAATTCACCCCTCCACTTT. Its translation: CASSPPGQNSPLHF.

Turning to this clone: Other nucleotide sequences from this sample produce the same CDR3. The chain links TRBV5-1 to TRBJ2-3; 8 bases line up with TRBD2. The germline V gene encodes CDR1 SGHRS and CDR2 YFSETQ. Trimming removed 4 bases from V and 1 base from J; junction bases left unmatched: 8. This CDR3 is 16 amino acids long. DNA of the CDR3: TGCGCCAGCAGCCGGGGCACTAGCGGCCGCACAGATACGCAGTATTTT. Protein: CASSRGTSGRTDTQYF.

V usage is TRBV11-2 and J usage is TRBJ2-7; D is uncertain. This CDR3 has 13 amino acids. In germline, CDR1 is SGHAT, CDR2 FQNNGV. Trimming cost V 6 bases and J 2 bases, with 11 bases left between them. CDR3 in amino acids: CASSQILPYEQYF. The CDR3 DNA is TGTGCCAGCAGTCAAATTCTACCCTACGAGCAGTACTTC.

The chain links TRBV6-5 to TRBJ2-3; the match to TRBD2 covers 9 bases. CDR1 and CDR2 (germline): MNHEY, SVGAGI. The CDR3 covers 15 residues. V trimming: 0 bases; J trimming: 4 bases; junction bases outside the gene matches: 2. This CDR3 reads CASSYSAGGADTQYF. The CDR3, as DNA: TGTGCCAGCAGTTACTCTGCGGGAGGGGCAGATACGCAGTATTTT.

The chain joins TRBV6-6 to TRBJ1-5, with TRBD1 identical over 9 bases. With V trimmed by 8 bases and J by 3 bases, 5 bases remained unmatched. Germline V lookup: CDR1 MNHNY, CDR2 SVGAGI (reference sequence). CDR3 length equals 14 residues. The CDR3 DNA reads as TGTGCCAGCTCGGGACAGGGTCTCAATCAGCCCCAGCATTTT. As protein: CASSGQGLNQPQHF.

The chain combines TRBV5-1 with TRBJ1-5, with unresolved D. The V gene lost 6 bases and the J gene lost 6 bases, with 4 bases spanning the gap. From germline, CDR1 is SGHRS and CDR2 YFSETQ. The CDR3 sequence is 10 residues long. CDR3 sequence (DNA): TGCGCCAGCATACTTCAGCCCCAGCATTTT. This encodes CASILQPQHF. Using reference TRBV5-1 and TRBJ1-5 for the parts outside the CDR3, the full variable domain is KAGVTQTPRYLIKTRGQQVTLSCSPISGHRSVSWYQQTPGQGLQFLFEYFSETQRNKGNFPGRFSGRQFSNSRSEMNVSTLELGDSALYLCASILQPQHFGDGTRLSIL.

V usage is TRBV6-4 and J usage is TRBJ2-2; D uncertain. The CDR3 runs to 13 residues. The germline gives CDR1 MRHNA, CDR2 SNTAGT. The V and J ends lost 2 bases and 6 bases respectively, with 7 bases between them. The CDR3: CASSDDWAGELFF. Here the CDR3 DNA reads TGTGCCAGCAGTGACGACTGGGCCGGGGAGCTGTTTTTT.

The chain recombines TRBV18 with TRBJ1-5; the match to TRBD1 covers 9 bases. The CDR3 totals 17 residues. Germline values: CDR1 KGHSH, CDR2 LQKENI. V lost 4 bases, J lost 0 bases, and 7 bases stayed unmatched. The CDR3 DNA reads TGTGCCAGCTCACTAAAGGGGACAGGGAATAGCAATCAGCCCCAGCATTTT. This translates into CASSLKGTGNSNQPQHF.

This clone was seen only once. The V gene is TRBV28, the J gene TRBJ2-2; D may be TRBD2 (6 bases). V was cut by 8 bases and J by 5 bases, with 18 bases left in between. The CDR3 runs 15 residues. Germline V gene lookup returns CDR1 MDHEN and CDR2 SYDVKM. The CDR3 nucleotides are TGTGCCAGCCTTGACGGGGGAAGAGAGACCGGGGAGCTGTTTTTT. Its translation: CASLDGGRETGELFF.

The CDR3 spells CASSRETTGELFF. CDR3 sequence (DNA): TGTGCCAGCAGTCGGGAGACCACCGGGGAGCTGTTTTTT. J is TRBJ2-2 and V is TRBV6-1; TRBD2 might be the D (6 bases). V was cut by 5 bases and J by 4 bases, with 8 bases left in between. The germline gives CDR1 MNHNS, CDR2 SASEGT. CDR3 size: 13 residues.

V and J are TRBV5-4 and TRBJ1-4, with 7 nucleotides matching TRBD1. V lost 4 bases to trimming and J lost 7 bases; unmatched junction nucleotides: 7. The CDR3 consists of 14 residues. Germline V gene lookup returns CDR1 SGHNT and CDR2 YYREEE (reference sequence). Here the CDR3 DNA reads TGTGCCAGCAGCGTCGACAGGGATAGTGAAAAACTGTTTTTT. Its protein is CASSVDRDSEKLFF.

A few counts support this clone. The chain combines TRBV2 with TRBJ2-3; TRBD1 matches 8 bases. There are 14 residues in the CDR3. Germline V lookup: CDR1 SNHLY, CDR2 FYNNEI. After removal of 6 bases from V and 4 bases from J, the junction contained 6 bases not matched to a gene. The CDR3 DNA sequence: TGTGCCAGCAGCGGGACAGGATGGGCAGATACGCAGTATTTT. Protein product: CASSGTGWADTQYF.

The rearrangement uses TRBV6-4 and TRBJ1-2; D is undetermined. The length of the CDR3 is 14 residues. CDR1 is MRHNA, CDR2 SNTAGT, per germline. Trimming stripped 2 bases from V and 2 bases from J, with 9 bases between. CDR3: CASSDPGVNYGYTF. CDR3 nucleotide sequence: TGTGCCAGCAGTGACCCCGGAGTGAACTATGGCTACACCTTC.

This chain links TRBV14 with TRBJ2-5; 10 nucleotides align to TRBD2. V gave up 0 bases and J gave up 4 bases; unmatched junction bases: 11. Germline CDR1 reads SGHDN; CDR2 reads FVKESK. This CDR3 spans 18 amino acids. As DNA, the CDR3 is TGTGCCAGCAGCCAAGATCTGTCTAGCGGGAGCGGAGGAGAGACCCAGTACTTC. Amino acids: CASSQDLSSGSGGETQYF.